The 6 T cell receptor beta chains below all came from one sample that was sequenced in a study of blood T cell repertoires in COVID-19. Produced via immunoSEQ multiplex PCR; TCRdb's table is partial and in-frame only. The top ten hold roughly 8.9% of the sample, which has about 310,000 clones, over 75% seen once. Input material: PBMCs or T cells enriched from blood (not recorded which). These receptors all stem from a woman aged 40-49 years who had recovered from COVID-19.

The chain couples TRBV5-4 to TRBJ1-2; a possible D gene is TRBD1 (6 bases). The CDR3 runs to 15 residues. The V and J ends lost 0 bases and 4 bases respectively, with 13 bases between them. Looked up from germline, CDR1 is SGHNT and CDR2 is YYREEE (reference sequence). The CDR3 protein is CASSLAGGQGYGYTF. In DNA form, the CDR3 reads TGTGCCAGCAGCTTGGCGGGGGGGCAAGGCTATGGCTACACCTTC.

The V gene is TRBV5-6, the J gene TRBJ1-5; the D is unclear. The CDR3 contains 14 residues. The V gene lost 0 bases and the J gene lost 7 bases, with 11 bases spanning the gap. Germline lookup yields CDR1 SGHDT and CDR2 YYEEEE. CDR3 sequence: CASSLGPTEQPQHF. The DNA of the CDR3 is TGTGCCAGCAGCTTGGGGCCGACTGAGCAGCCCCAGCATTTT.

This chain connects TRBV28 to TRBJ1-1, with D maybe TRBD1 (5 bases). Trimming cost V 6 bases and J 0 bases, with 11 bases left between them. CDR1 MDHEN and CDR2 SYDVKM come from the germline V gene. This CDR3 comprises 14 residues. CDR3 sequence: CASSWGSMNTEAFF. The CDR3 coding sequence is TGTGCCAGCAGCTGGGGCAGCATGAACACTGAAGCTTTCTTT.

V usage is TRBV30 and J usage is TRBJ2-2; tentative D call: TRBD1 (5 bases). Per germline, CDR1 GTSNPN and CDR2 SVGIG (reference sequence). The CDR3 extends over 12 amino acids. The V end was cut by 3 bases, the J end by 4 bases, with 6 bases between. The chain's CDR3 is CAWRGLTGELFF. As DNA, the CDR3 is TGTGCCTGGAGGGGGCTCACCGGGGAGCTGTTTTTT.

CDR3 amino acids: CASRLPGQSTEAFF. DNA of the CDR3: TGTGCCAGCAGGTTACCGGGACAGAGCACTGAAGCTTTCTTT. This rearrangement joins TRBV28 to TRBJ1-1; 7 nucleotides match TRBD1. V shed 6 bases and J 4 bases; nucleotides not matched to a gene: 8. The germline gives CDR1 MDHEN, CDR2 SYDVKM. The CDR3 has 14 amino acids.

The chain combines TRBV11-2 with TRBJ2-1; 8 bases agree with TRBD2. Looked up from germline, CDR1 is SGHAT and CDR2 is FQNNGV. The CDR3 is 15 residues long. Trimming at V came to 0 bases and at J to 12 bases, leaving 10 bases not matched to a gene. Written as DNA, the CDR3 is TGTGCCAGCAGCTTAGACCCTACTAGCGGACCAGGGCAGTTCTTC. It is translated as CASSLDPTSGPGQFF.